This T cell receptor (beta chain) appears in the sequencing data of a study of response to subunit inactivated influenza vaccine. Regarding the study as a whole: The authors suggested that every seasonal influenza vaccination recruits few new T cells.

On this clonotype: Its antigen remains unknown.

A single record per CDR3 protein comes from TCRdb applying MiXCR to the RT-PCR reads. The sample records a few hundred thousand distinct CDR3 sequences, about 14% being singletons. Trimming removed 0 bases at V and 0 bases at J, with 9 bases between. This CDR3 has 16 residues. Per the germline V gene, CDR1 is LGHNA and CDR2 is YNFKEQ. V gene TRBV4-2 combines with J gene TRBJ1-5; no reliable D call. The sequence came from a man aged 50-60 years who received an inactivated influenza vaccine. The sequenced sample was PBMCs from blood, obtained 12 days after vaccination. This CDR3 is CASSQDVGYSNQPQHF. The CDR3 coding sequence is TGTGCCAGCAGCCAAGATGTAGGGTATAGCAATCAGCCCCAGCATTTT.